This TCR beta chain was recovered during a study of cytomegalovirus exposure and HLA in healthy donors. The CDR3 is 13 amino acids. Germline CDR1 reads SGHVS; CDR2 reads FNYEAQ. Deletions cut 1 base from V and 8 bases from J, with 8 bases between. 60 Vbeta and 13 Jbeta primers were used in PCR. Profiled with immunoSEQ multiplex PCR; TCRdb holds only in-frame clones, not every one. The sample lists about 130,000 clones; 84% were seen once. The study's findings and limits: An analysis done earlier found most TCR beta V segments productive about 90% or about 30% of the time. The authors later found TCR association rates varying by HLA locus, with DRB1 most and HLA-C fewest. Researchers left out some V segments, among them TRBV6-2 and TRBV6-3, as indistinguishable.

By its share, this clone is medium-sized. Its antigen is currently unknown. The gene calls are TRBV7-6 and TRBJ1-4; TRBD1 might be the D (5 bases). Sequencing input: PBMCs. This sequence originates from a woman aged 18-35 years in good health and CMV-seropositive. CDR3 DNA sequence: TGTGCCAGCAGCTTAGGGTCAGGGGAAAAACTGTTTTTT. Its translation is CASSLGSGEKLFF.